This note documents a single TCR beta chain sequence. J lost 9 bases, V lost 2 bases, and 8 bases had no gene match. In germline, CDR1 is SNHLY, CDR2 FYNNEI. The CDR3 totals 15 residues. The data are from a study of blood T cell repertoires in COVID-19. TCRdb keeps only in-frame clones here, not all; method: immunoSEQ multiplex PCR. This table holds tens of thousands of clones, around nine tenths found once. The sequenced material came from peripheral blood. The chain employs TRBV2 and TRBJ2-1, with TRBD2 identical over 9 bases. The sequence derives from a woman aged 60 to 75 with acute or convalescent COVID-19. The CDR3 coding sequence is TGTGCCAGCAGTGAATCAGGGACTAGCCCCGGTGAGCAGTTCTTC. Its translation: CASSESGTSPGEQFF.